The next 5 T cell receptor beta chains were all read from a single sample in a study of OX40 agonist ivuxolimab in advanced cancers. Only in-frame clones appear in the TCRdb table, and some are missing; sequencing was by immunoSEQ multiplex PCR. The sample holds about 61,000 clones, approximately 90% seen once. Sequencing was performed on CD4+ or CD8+ T cells sorted from blood, taken in a trial of the OX40 agonist ivuxolimab. The receptors come from an adult with an advanced solid tumor such as melanoma, head and neck, liver or kidney cancer.

V and J are TRBV10-1 and TRBJ2-7; the D gene could be TRBD1 or TRBD2 (6 bases each). Germline V gives CDR1 WNHNN, CDR2 SYGVQD (reference sequence). This CDR3 spans 15 amino acids. Trimming removed 4 bases at V and 1 base at J, with 14 bases between. This chain's CDR3 is CASSGGDTRSYEQYF. In DNA form, the CDR3 reads TGCGCCAGCAGTGGGGGGGACACCCGGTCCTACGAGCAGTACTTC.

The chain links TRBV5-6 to TRBJ2-1; D possibly corresponds to TRBD2 (5 bases). V was trimmed by 2 bases and J by 4 bases, leaving 7 bases between them. Germline assignment: CDR1 SGHDT and CDR2 YYEEEE. The CDR3 runs to 13 residues. This chain's CDR3 is CASSLRTYNEQFF. CDR3 DNA sequence: TGTGCCAGCAGCTTAAGGACTTACAATGAGCAGTTCTTC.

This chain joins TRBV18 and TRBJ2-3, with TRBD2 identical over 11 bases. The CDR3 is 15 amino acids. Germline values: CDR1 KGHSH, CDR2 LQKENI. Trimming cost V 4 bases and J 4 bases; bases outside gene matches: 4. The CDR3 nucleotides are TGTGCCAGCTCACTCCTAGCGGGGGGCTCAGATACGCAGTATTTT. This translates into CASSLLAGGSDTQYF.

This chain uses TRBV5-1 with TRBJ2-5; 8 positions match TRBD1. The germline V gene has CDR1 SGHRS and CDR2 YFSETQ. V shed 2 bases, J shed 5 bases, and the junction held 14 bases outside the gene matches. The CDR3 contains 17 residues. The CDR3 DNA is TGCGCCAGCAGCTTTGGCTCCCCAGGGGGCGCGGGGGAGACCCAGTACTTC. Translation gives CASSFGSPGGAGETQYF. Full variable domain (rest looked up from reference TRBV5-1 and TRBJ2-5): KAGVTQTPRYLIKTRGQQVTLSCSPISGHRSVSWYQQTPGQGLQFLFEYFSETQRNKGNFPGRFSGRQFSNSRSEMNVSTLELGDSALYLCASSFGSPGGAGETQYFGPGTRLLVL.

This clone was recorded only once. The chain links TRBV11-3 to TRBJ1-5; 8 bases fit TRBD1. Germline CDR1 is SGHNT and CDR2 is YENEEA. V gave up 1 base and J gave up 1 base; unmatched junction bases: 9. The CDR3 sequence is 18 residues long. The CDR3 reads CASSLGFSGGASNQPQHF. The DNA of the CDR3 is TGTGCCAGCAGCTTAGGGTTTTCAGGGGGCGCGAGCAATCAGCCCCAGCATTTT.